This TCR beta chain was captured in a study of OX40 agonist ivuxolimab in advanced cancers. Concerning the study at large: The costimulatory receptor OX40 (CD134) was targeted by ivuxolimab, a fully human IgG2 agonistic monoclonal antibody. Partial responses occurred in three dose-escalation patients, of whom one had hepatocellular carcinoma and two had cutaneous melanoma. The monotherapy dose-escalation portion (N ≈ 52 patients) of the phase I ivuxolimab trial is reported in the paper. Peripheral TCRbeta sequencing was intended to test whether TCR sequence diversity was altered and clonal T-cell expansion was caused by ivuxolimab. In the dose-escalation cohort, 82.7% of patients were male, and the mean age was about 55 years, with a range of roughly 20 to 80. Prior anti-PD-1, anti-PD-L1 or anti-CTLA-4 therapy was permitted, and checkpoint inhibitors had been received by about 37% of dose-escalation patients. Among the roughly 52 dose-escalation patients, 19 had hepatocellular carcinoma, roughly 15 melanoma, 9 renal cell carcinoma and 9 head and neck cancer. Intravenous ivuxolimab was administered to patients every 2 weeks at six dose levels: 0.01, 0.1, 0.3, 1.5, 3 and 10 mg/kg. Overall results and qualifications from the work: Which antigens the clonally expanded peripheral T cells were specific for was not determined. In the 0.1-3.0 mg/kg groups, partial responders were among the patients with the lowest normalized peripheral clonal expansion, particularly in CD8+ T cells. Low levels of normalized T-cell clonal expansion were also seen in some patients who did not respond. After ivuxolimab, CD8+ T cells had more expanded clones than CD4+ T cells on average. At doses of 0.1 to 3.0 mg/kg, clonal expansion of both CD4+ and CD8+ T cells in blood was seen between baseline and week 6.

Its CDR3 holds 14 amino acids, cysteine through phenylalanine. The entry retains the CDR3 DNA only, 42 bases that are in frame from base 1. Looking up the germline V gene yields CDR1 SGHDT and CDR2 YYEEEE. V sheds 2 bases and J sheds 5 bases, leaving 8 bases between their ends. This clone was recorded a few times. Its antigen has not been determined. The sample holds no much larger clone one base away, and base qualities are not on file. Patients with autoimmune disease history or receiving systemic immunosuppression were excluded from the trial. Peripheral blood for TCR sequencing was collected from all dose cohorts at baseline, on cycle 4 day 1, and on cycle 7 day 1. The samples were taken from a phase I, first-in-human, multicenter, open-label dose-escalation trial of ivuxolimab. Adults with locally advanced or metastatic melanoma, renal cell carcinoma, hepatocellular carcinoma or head and neck squamous cell carcinoma were enrolled in the trial. Before TCR sequencing, CD4+ T cells and CD8+ T cells were sorted from peripheral blood as separate populations.

For sequencing of the TCRbeta CDR3 region, genomic DNA was extracted from the sorted cells. The immunoSEQ Assay was used to sequence the TCRbeta CDR3 regions. TCRdb took this table from immuneACCESS and kept in-frame rearrangements with V and J called. Such tables lack part of the clones; where checked against another copy, unresolved V genes explain under half of the gap, and the rest is unexplained. This sample gives 65,000 to 100,000 clones in total; around 94% of them show up just once. Around a tenth of the sample is held by the ten biggest clonotypes. The source of this sequence is an adult with an advanced solid tumor such as melanoma, head and neck, liver or kidney cancer. The sequence is built from TRBV5-6 and TRBJ1-6; TRBD1 is a weak D gene call, 5 bases matching. The sample in question was CD4+ or CD8+ T cells sorted from blood, obtained in a trial of the OX40 agonist ivuxolimab. CDR3 loop: CASSFWGDNSPLHF. The DNA sequence follows: TGTGCCAGCAGCTTTTGGGGGGATAATTCACCCCTCCACTTT.